These 8 T cell receptor beta chains share one sample of origin, sequenced in a study of vaccination effects on CD4 cells after COVID-19. These TCRs are of unknown antigen specificity. The culture ran for roughly ten days before CD4+ T cells were isolated. Each participant was administered two doses of either the BNT162b2 or the mRNA-1273 vaccine. TCRdb keeps only in-frame clones here, not all; method: immunoSEQ multiplex PCR. The sample shows under 55,000 clones, 60% to 75% of them seen only once. The sample here was CD4+ T cells from PBMCs cultured without peptide, taken after COVID-19 vaccination. The receptor source for this set is a human donor who received a COVID-19 vaccine.

This chain joins TRBV6-4 and TRBJ1-1; no firm D call. The CDR3 sequence is 13 residues long. Germline-derived CDR1 and CDR2 are MRHNA and SNTAGT. Trimming removed 2 bases from V and 1 base from J, with 5 bases in between. CDR3 residues: CASSDDANTEAFF. The DNA of the CDR3 is TGTGCCAGCAGTGACGACGCGAACACTGAAGCTTTCTTT.

The chain carries TRBV5-4 and TRBJ2-1, with 12 bases that match TRBD2. CDR3 length: 17 amino acids. Looked up from germline, CDR1 is SGHNT and CDR2 is YYREEE (reference sequence). The J segment lost 6 bases and the V segment lost 0 bases, leaving 7 bases of the junction unmatched. For the CDR3, the DNA is TGTGCCAGCAGCTTGGCGTCGACTAGCGGGGGACTCAATGAGCAGTTCTTC. Translation gives CASSLASTSGGLNEQFF.

The chain links TRBV5-1 to TRBJ2-5; TRBD2 matches at 8 bases. This CDR3 is built from 14 residues. J lost 0 bases, V lost 5 bases, and 3 bases had no gene match. Germline CDR1 is SGHRS and CDR2 is YFSETQ. CDR3 nucleotide sequence: TGCGCCAGCAGTCCGGGGGGGCACCAAGAGACCCAGTACTTC. Amino acids: CASSPGGHQETQYF.

J is TRBJ2-1 and V is TRBV7-9, with D perhaps matching TRBD1 or TRBD2 (5 bases each). The CDR3 consists of 14 residues. The V end lost 3 bases, the J end lost 10 bases, and 16 bases lay between the germline ends. The germline V gene has CDR1 SEHNR and CDR2 FQNEAQ (reference sequence). CDR3 bases: TGTGCCAGCAGCTTTAGGACCTCTCGGGGCGAGCAGTTCTTC. Translating gives CASSFRTSRGEQFF.

The V and J genes are TRBV10-1 and TRBJ2-2; TRBD1 might be the D (6 bases). The germline V gene has CDR1 WNHNN and CDR2 SYGVQD (reference sequence). Trimming stripped 6 bases from V and 0 bases from J, with 11 bases between. The CDR3 is 15 residues long. The CDR3 is CASSEQGSNTGELFF. The DNA of the CDR3 is TGCGCCAGCAGCGAACAGGGTTCGAACACCGGGGAGCTGTTTTTT.

The table lists this clone with a count of one. This rearrangement joins TRBV5-1 to TRBJ1-2; no clear D gene. V lost 7 bases to trimming and J lost 4 bases, with 8 bases between them. The CDR3 runs to 11 residues. Germline assignment: CDR1 SGHRS and CDR2 YFSETQ. The CDR3 sequence is CASGGSYGYTF. The CDR3 nucleotides read TGCGCCAGCGGCGGTTCCTATGGCTACACCTTC.

This chain joins TRBV6-5 and TRBJ2-1; 7 nucleotides match TRBD2. Germline V gene lookup returns CDR1 MNHEY and CDR2 SVGAGI. The J segment lost 4 bases and the V segment lost 8 bases, leaving 11 bases of the junction unmatched. This CDR3 is 15 amino acids long. CDR3 sequence reads: CASPRSGGRYNEQFF. The CDR3 DNA reads as TGTGCCAGCCCCCGATCGGGAGGTAGATACAATGAGCAGTTCTTC.

This clone was counted between two and nine times. V is TRBV18 and J is TRBJ1-5; possibly TRBD1 for D (5 bases). Looked up from germline, CDR1 is KGHSH and CDR2 is LQKENI. The CDR3 is made up of 15 amino acids. V dropped 3 bases and J dropped 9 bases, with 18 bases sitting between them. The chain's CDR3 is CASSPQGTDEGPQHF. CDR3 coding DNA: TGTGCCAGCTCACCTCAAGGGACGGACGAAGGGCCCCAGCATTTT.